This TCR beta chain is from a study of shared clonotypes between healthy human individuals. Selected positively for CCR7 and CD45RO-negative, naive CD8 cells excluded terminally differentiated effector memory CD45RA+ cells. Germline V gives CDR1 LGHNA, CDR2 YNFKEQ. J gave up 1 base and V 0 bases, and 11 bases lay outside the gene matches. The CDR3 sequence is 19 residues long. To note about this clone: Its antigen is unknown.

Data came from immunoSEQ multiplex PCR; TCRdb stores just in-frame clones and leaves some out. The sample carries millions of clones, about 95% recorded once. Whole-study results and caveats: The study generally estimated greater richness for naive than memory subsets.

The sequenced material came from naive CD8+ T cells sorted from blood. This chain uses TRBV4-2 with TRBJ2-1, with TRBD2 identical over 8 bases. The source is a man in his late teens or twenties in good health. CDR3 bases: TGTGCCAGCAGCCAAGACCTCCCCCAGGCGGGGGGTTCCTACAATGAGCAGTTCTTC. It yields the protein CASSQDLPQAGGSYNEQFF.